This TCR beta chain was found in a study of identifying expanded T cells in peripheral blood. General observations from the study: Variance in clone template counts between approximately 2-week samples significantly increased with total template count across all healthy donors. Over approximately two and four weeks, about 15 and 19 clones changed, versus approximately 1.1 between replicates.

Germline V lookup: CDR1 SQVTM, CDR2 ANQGSEA. Trimming took off 5 bases at V and 3 bases at J, with 20 bases between the two ends. The CDR3 is 16 amino acids. Generated by immunoSEQ multiplex PCR, the TCRdb table keeps only in-frame clones and is missing some. This repertoire shows tens of thousands of clones, roughly 90% found once; its top ten account for approximately 3%. As to this clone: Its antigen is currently unknown.

The origin of this receptor is a person aged 18-69 years in good health. Sequencing used blood. The genes are TRBV29-1 and TRBJ2-1, with D uncertain. The CDR3 reads CSVPIPGPSFYNEQFF. The CDR3 bases are TGCAGCGTTCCCATCCCGGGCCCAAGCTTCTACAATGAGCAGTTCTTC.